These 27 T cell receptor beta chains were all obtained from the same sample, sequenced in a study of blood T cell repertoires in COVID-19. Measured with immunoSEQ multiplex PCR; TCRdb has only the in-frame clones, and not every one. This table holds roughly 200,000 clones, around 88% found once. The sample comprised PBMCs or T cells enriched from blood (not recorded which). These receptors were collected from a woman aged 25 to 39 who had recovered from COVID-19.

The J gene is TRBJ2-7, the V gene TRBV27; 8 bases map to TRBD2. V shed 6 bases, J shed 4 bases, and the junction held 11 bases outside the gene matches. Germline V gene sequence: CDR1 MNHEY, CDR2 SMNVEV (reference sequence). The CDR3 length is 15 residues. CDR3 DNA: TGTGCCAGCAGATTCATAGCGGGACCTTTTTACGAGCAGTACTTC. It yields the protein CASRFIAGPFYEQYF.

This chain joins TRBV2 and TRBJ2-5; 10 bases map to TRBD2. The germline V gene has CDR1 SNHLY and CDR2 FYNNEI. V lost 8 bases to trimming and J lost 5 bases; unmatched junction nucleotides: 5. The CDR3 extends over 13 amino acids. Here the CDR3 DNA reads TGTGCCAGCGACTCTAGCGGGAGTGAGACCCAGTACTTC. Its protein is CASDSSGSETQYF.

V and J are TRBV30 and TRBJ1-1; 8 bases map to TRBD1. V lost 3 bases, J lost 5 bases, and 5 bases stayed unmatched. This CDR3 region has 13 residues. Germline assignment: CDR1 GTSNPN and CDR2 SVGIG (reference sequence). CDR3 protein: CAWSFTGGTEAFF. In nucleotides, the CDR3 is TGTGCCTGGAGCTTCACAGGGGGTACTGAAGCTTTCTTT. Full variable domain (rest looked up from reference TRBV30 and TRBJ1-1): SQTIHQWPATLVQPVGSPLSLECTVEGTSNPNLYWYRQAAGRGLQLLFYSVGIGQISSEVPQNLSASRPQDRQFILSSKKLLLSDSGFYLCAWSFTGGTEAFFGQGTRLTVV.

V is TRBV14 and J is TRBJ2-1; the D gene is possibly TRBD1 (6 bases). CDR1 and CDR2 (germline): SGHDN, FVKESK. CDR3 size: 16 residues. Trimming cost V 5 bases and J 2 bases, with 16 bases left between them. The CDR3 nucleotides are TGTGCCAGCAGCAACCCAGGGGTTCTTACCTACAATGAGCAGTTCTTC. This gives the protein CASSNPGVLTYNEQFF.

The chain recombines TRBV7-9 with TRBJ2-1; a possible D gene is TRBD1 (6 bases). The CDR3 sequence is 15 residues long. Per germline, CDR1 SEHNR and CDR2 FQNEAQ (reference sequence). V dropped 5 bases and J dropped 8 bases, with 19 bases sitting between them. The CDR3 loop reads CASSIRQDLLDEQFF. The DNA of the CDR3 is TGTGCCAGCAGCATAAGACAGGATCTGTTGGATGAGCAGTTCTTC.

The chain recombines TRBV6-5 with TRBJ2-3; D is uncertain. The CDR3 totals 12 residues. V was pared by 2 bases and J by 3 bases, with 3 bases between. Germline V gene data show CDR1 as MNHEY and CDR2 as SVGAGI. DNA for the CDR3: TGTGCCAGCAGTTACGAGACAGATACGCAGTATTTT. Translated: CASSYETDTQYF.

A few counts support this clone. This chain links TRBV18 with TRBJ1-2; a possible D gene is TRBD1 (6 bases). Between the trimmed V and J ends, which lost 2 bases and 4 bases, there was a span of 14 bases. The CDR3 runs 15 residues. The germline V gene has CDR1 KGHSH and CDR2 LQKENI. CDR3 region: CASSPSTGSVYGYTF. As DNA, the CDR3 is TGTGCCAGCTCACCATCCACAGGGTCGGTCTATGGCTACACCTTC.

The chain carries TRBV18 and TRBJ2-1; 10 positions match TRBD2. Per the germline V gene, CDR1 is KGHSH and CDR2 is LQKENI. CDR3 length: 17 residues. V trimming: 2 bases; J trimming: 0 bases; junction bases outside the gene matches: 4. CDR3 sequence (DNA): TGTGCCAGCTCACCAAATATAGCGGGAGGCTCCTACAATGAGCAGTTCTTC. Residues: CASSPNIAGGSYNEQFF.

The genes are TRBV5-4 and TRBJ1-1; a weak D match, TRBD1 (5 bases). Trimming stripped 0 bases from V and 1 base from J, with 16 bases between. The germline gives CDR1 SGHNT, CDR2 YYREEE (reference sequence). This CDR3 contains 17 residues. In DNA, the CDR3 is TGTGCCAGCAGCTTGGGCCCTGGTCGCACAGGGAACACTGAAGCTTTCTTT. Its protein is CASSLGPGRTGNTEAFF.

The chain carries TRBV27 and TRBJ2-1; 8 bases are shared with TRBD2. The CDR3 runs to 16 residues. CDR1 is MNHEY and CDR2 is SMNVEV in the germline V gene (reference sequence). V trimming: 6 bases; J trimming: 4 bases; junction bases outside the gene matches: 11. For the CDR3, the DNA is TGTGCCAGCAGCTACCAGCGGACTAGCAGATACAATGAGCAGTTCTTC. Amino acid sequence: CASSYQRTSRYNEQFF.

V is TRBV29-1 and J is TRBJ2-7, with TRBD2 matching 12 bases. V dropped 7 bases and J dropped 6; count of bases not matched to a gene: 4. The CDR3 extends over 12 amino acids. Germline lookup yields CDR1 SQVTM and CDR2 ANQGSEA. The DNA of the CDR3 is TGCAGCGCCGGGACTAGCGGGCTCGAGCAGTACTTC. Amino acids: CSAGTSGLEQYF.

V is TRBV28 and J is TRBJ1-6, with a possible D match to TRBD1 (6 bases). There are 14 residues in the CDR3. Germline CDR1 and CDR2: MDHEN and SYDVKM. Trimming shortened V by 10 bases and J by 8 bases, and 18 bases separated the two germline ends. The CDR3 DNA reads TGTGCCACCGGCGACAGGCCCAACCATTCACCCCTCCACTTT. It translates to CATGDRPNHSPLHF. The variable domain in full, completed from reference TRBV28 and TRBJ1-6, reads DVKVTQSSRYLVKRTGEKVFLECVQDMDHENMFWYRQDPGLGLRLIYFSYDVKMKEKGDIPEGYSVSREKKERFSLILESASTNQTSMYLCATGDRPNHSPLHFGNGTRLTVT.

This rearrangement joins TRBV5-8 to TRBJ1-1; D is possibly TRBD1 (6 bases). The ends were cut back, 3 bases at V and 0 bases at J, with 15 bases in the middle. Per the germline V gene, CDR1 is SGHTS and CDR2 is YDEGEE. This CDR3 has 16 amino acids. CDR3 DNA sequence: TGTGCCAGCAGCTGGACGGACAGCCGGATGAACACTGAAGCTTTCTTT. Protein sequence: CASSWTDSRMNTEAFF.

The chain links TRBV27 to TRBJ2-1; D is uncertain. This CDR3 is 12 amino acids long. V was trimmed by 8 bases and J by 1 base, leaving 6 bases between them. From germline, CDR1 is MNHEY and CDR2 SMNVEV (reference sequence). CDR3 in amino acids: CASGPSYNEQFF. The DNA for the CDR3 is TGTGCCAGCGGGCCTTCCTACAATGAGCAGTTCTTC.

This chain joins TRBV6-5 and TRBJ1-1; D not resolved. CDR3 length: 11 amino acids. Trimming left V 4 bases short and J 5 bases short, with 5 bases between. The germline V gene has CDR1 MNHEY and CDR2 SVGAGI. The CDR3 loop reads CASSSMTEAFF. As DNA, the CDR3 is TGTGCCAGCAGTTCCATGACTGAAGCTTTCTTT.

CDR3 sequence: CASSQDGTSTDTQYF. The DNA for the CDR3 is TGTGCCAGCAGCCAAGACGGGACTAGCACAGATACGCAGTATTTT. This rearrangement joins TRBV3-1 (or the pseudogene TRBV3-2) to TRBJ2-3, with a weak D call TRBD2 (6 bases). There are 15 residues in the CDR3. CDR1 and CDR2 (germline): LGHDT, YNNKEL (reference sequence). Trimming cost V 0 bases and J 0 bases, with 7 bases left between them.

The chain joins TRBV6-5 to TRBJ1-2; tentatively, D is TRBD1 (5 bases). Trimming removed 8 bases from V and 1 base from J, with 17 bases in between. The CDR3 is 15 amino acids. The V gene's germline CDR1 is MNHEY and CDR2 SVGAGI. The CDR3 sequence is CASLKAGTFNYGYTF. CDR3 nucleotides: TGTGCCAGCCTTAAGGCGGGGACGTTTAACTATGGCTACACCTTC.

CDR3 nucleotides: TGTGCCAGCAGCATTGGACTAGCAGGGGATCACTATGGCTACACCTTC. Protein: CASSIGLAGDHYGYTF. This chain links TRBV28 with TRBJ1-2; possible D gene TRBD1, 6 bases. The germline V and J ends were trimmed by 6 bases and 3 bases, with 20 bases remaining between them. Per germline, CDR1 MDHEN and CDR2 SYDVKM. The CDR3 totals 16 residues.

This rearrangement joins TRBV3-1 (or the pseudogene TRBV3-2) to TRBJ2-1; D is ambiguous. Between the trimmed V and J ends, which lost 4 bases and 4 bases, there was a span of 8 bases. The germline V gene has CDR1 LGHDT and CDR2 YNNKEL (reference sequence). This CDR3 is 13 amino acids long. DNA for the CDR3: TGTGCCAGCAGCCCGTTAACTTACAATGAGCAGTTCTTC. It codes for CASSPLTYNEQFF.

The genes are TRBV6-5 and TRBJ2-7; TRBD2 agrees at 11 bases. V shed 2 bases and J 0 bases; nucleotides not matched to a gene: 0. Germline lookup yields CDR1 MNHEY and CDR2 SVGAGI. The length of the CDR3 is 15 residues. As DNA, the CDR3 is TGTGCCAGCAGTTACACTAGCGGGAGCTCCTACGAGCAGTACTTC. Its protein is CASSYTSGSSYEQYF.

The chain combines TRBV2 with TRBJ1-2; a possible D gene is TRBD1 (5 bases). The CDR3 extends over 12 amino acids. V lost 7 bases to trimming and J lost 8 bases, with 14 bases between them. Looked up from germline, CDR1 is SNHLY and CDR2 is FYNNEI. The CDR3 coding sequence is TGTGCCAGCATCGGAGGGGTTCAAGGCTACACCTTC. This gives the protein CASIGGVQGYTF.

This clone was counted once. Here the CDR3 reads CASTALAGYNEQFF. For the CDR3, the DNA is TGTGCCAGCACGGCACTAGCGGGATACAATGAGCAGTTCTTC. The V call is TRBV28, the J call TRBJ2-1, with 10 bases that match TRBD2. J gave up 4 bases and V 7 bases, and 4 bases lay outside the gene matches. The CDR3 is made up of 14 amino acids. The germline gives CDR1 MDHEN, CDR2 SYDVKM. Variable domain in full (rest from reference TRBV28 and TRBJ2-1): DVKVTQSSRYLVKRTGEKVFLECVQDMDHENMFWYRQDPGLGLRLIYFSYDVKMKEKGDIPEGYSVSREKKERFSLILESASTNQTSMYLCASTALAGYNEQFFGPGTRLTVL.

The CDR3 reads CSVYQAINEQFF. The CDR3 bases are TGCAGCGTTTACCAGGCGATTAATGAGCAGTTCTTC. The rearrangement links TRBV29-1 to TRBJ2-1; no clear D gene. The length of the CDR3 is 12 residues. Looked up from germline, CDR1 is SQVTM and CDR2 is ANQGSEA. V was clipped by 5 bases and J by 7 bases, with 12 bases between them.

The chain combines TRBV29-1 with TRBJ1-1; unclear D gene. CDR3 length: 11 residues. The germline CDR1 and CDR2 sequences are SQVTM and ANQGSEA. The V end lost 6 bases, the J end lost 8 bases, and 13 bases lay between the germline ends. The chain's CDR3 is CSVAERPEAFF. CDR3 DNA sequence: TGCAGCGTCGCGGAGAGACCCGAAGCTTTCTTT.

This chain connects TRBV29-1 to TRBJ2-7; D perhaps matches TRBD2 (5 bases). Germline-derived CDR1 and CDR2 are SQVTM and ANQGSEA. The V gene lost 5 bases and the J gene lost 6 bases, with 17 bases spanning the gap. The length of the CDR3 is 13 residues. The CDR3 is CSVLGPGISEQYF. The CDR3 DNA reads as TGCAGCGTTCTTGGGCCGGGGATATCCGAGCAGTACTTC.

This clone has only a few counts. V usage is TRBV9 and J usage is TRBJ1-1, with D maybe TRBD1 (6 bases). The length of the CDR3 is 15 residues. Germline-derived CDR1 and CDR2 are SGDLS and YYNGEE. Trimming left V 3 bases short and J 1 base short, with 13 bases between. The CDR3 DNA reads as TGTGCCAGCAGCGCTATACAGGGCCCGAACACTGAAGCTTTCTTT. Its translation is CASSAIQGPNTEAFF.

The chain couples TRBV6-2 or TRBV6-3 to TRBJ1-2, with 7 nucleotides matching TRBD1. The CDR3 spans 15 residues. Germline lookup yields CDR1 MNHEY and CDR2 SVGEGT. Losses at the gene ends were 5 bases for V and 7 bases for J; bases not matched to a gene: 13. The CDR3 loop reads CASSNTPDRIGGYTF. As DNA, the CDR3 is TGTGCCAGCAGTAACACCCCGGACAGGATCGGTGGCTACACCTTC.